A selection of T cell receptor beta chains follows, all from one sample in a study of cytomegalovirus exposure and HLA in healthy donors. The table came from immunoSEQ multiplex PCR; TCRdb's copy has only in-frame clones and leaves some out. The top ten hold approximately 2% of the sample, which has around 92,000 clones, more than 70% seen once. Material for sequencing was PBMCs. These TCRs come from a man between 18 and 35 years old in good health and CMV-seronegative. Each CDR3 is given with its conserved first and last residue.

v_gene	j_gene	CDR3aa
TRBV9	TRBJ1-4	CASSVGTVSNEKLFF
TRBV11-1	TRBJ2-3	CASSLMALAGAETQYF
TRBV6-5	TRBJ1-1	CASRLVSNTEAFF
TRBV5-1	TRBJ1-1	CASSFSSGPEAAFF
TRBV14	TRBJ2-5	CASSLKGLEGTQYF
TRBV15	TRBJ2-1	CATSSGQGFLFEQFF
TRBV7-6	TRBJ1-4	CASSSGYTGNPEKLFF
TRBV25-1	TRBJ2-1	CASSEYSGGVYNEQFF
TRBV11-3	TRBJ1-1	CASSPNRLRDTEAFF
TRBV6-5	TRBJ1-1	CASSYSIGGGGTEAFF
TRBV11-2	TRBJ1-2	CASSSGQGRFYGYTF
TRBV29-1	TRBJ1-4	CSVTGTGAPTNEKLFF
TRBV11-2	TRBJ2-2	CASDPYRGNTGELFF
TRBV9	TRBJ2-1	CASSTTGGGANNEQFF
TRBV4-1	TRBJ2-7	CASSQVWGLSYEQYF
TRBV5-5	TRBJ2-7	CASSLRPSYEQYF
TRBV5-3	TRBJ2-7	CARSLGQDPYEQYF